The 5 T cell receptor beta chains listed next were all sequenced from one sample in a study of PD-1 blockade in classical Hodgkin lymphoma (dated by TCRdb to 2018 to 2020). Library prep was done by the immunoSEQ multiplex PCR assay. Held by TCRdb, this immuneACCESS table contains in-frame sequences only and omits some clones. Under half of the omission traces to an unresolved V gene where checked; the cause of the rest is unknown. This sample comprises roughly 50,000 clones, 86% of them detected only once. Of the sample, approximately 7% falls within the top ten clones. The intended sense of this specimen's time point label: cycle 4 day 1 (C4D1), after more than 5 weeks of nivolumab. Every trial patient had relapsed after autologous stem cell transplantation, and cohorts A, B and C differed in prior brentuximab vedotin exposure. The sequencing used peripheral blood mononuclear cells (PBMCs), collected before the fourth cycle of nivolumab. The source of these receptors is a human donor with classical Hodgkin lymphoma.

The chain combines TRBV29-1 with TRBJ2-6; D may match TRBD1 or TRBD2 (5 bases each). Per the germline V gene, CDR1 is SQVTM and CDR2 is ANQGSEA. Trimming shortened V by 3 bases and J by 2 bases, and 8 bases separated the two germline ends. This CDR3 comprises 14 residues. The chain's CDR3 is CSVDGGPGANVLTF. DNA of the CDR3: TGCAGCGTTGATGGGGGACCTGGGGCCAACGTCCTGACTTTC.

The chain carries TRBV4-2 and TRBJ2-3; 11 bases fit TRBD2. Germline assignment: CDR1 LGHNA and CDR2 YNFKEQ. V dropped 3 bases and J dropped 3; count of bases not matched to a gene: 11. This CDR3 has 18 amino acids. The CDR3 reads CASSQGRSGLAETDTQYF. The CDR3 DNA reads TGTGCCAGCAGCCAGGGTCGATCGGGACTAGCGGAGACAGATACGCAGTATTTT.

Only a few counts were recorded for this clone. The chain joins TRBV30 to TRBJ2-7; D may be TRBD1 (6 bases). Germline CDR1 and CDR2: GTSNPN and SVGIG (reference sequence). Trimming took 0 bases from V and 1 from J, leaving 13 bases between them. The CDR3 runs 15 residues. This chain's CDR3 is CAWSVGTPRSYEQYF. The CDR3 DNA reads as TGTGCCTGGAGTGTGGGGACACCGCGATCCTACGAGCAGTACTTC.

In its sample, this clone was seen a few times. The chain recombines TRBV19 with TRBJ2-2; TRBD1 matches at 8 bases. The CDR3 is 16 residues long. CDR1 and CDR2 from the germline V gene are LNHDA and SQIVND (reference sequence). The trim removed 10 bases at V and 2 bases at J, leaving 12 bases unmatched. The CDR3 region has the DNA TGTGCCACCCGACCGCGACAGGGGAGTAACACCGGGGAGCTGTTTTTT. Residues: CATRPRQGSNTGELFF.

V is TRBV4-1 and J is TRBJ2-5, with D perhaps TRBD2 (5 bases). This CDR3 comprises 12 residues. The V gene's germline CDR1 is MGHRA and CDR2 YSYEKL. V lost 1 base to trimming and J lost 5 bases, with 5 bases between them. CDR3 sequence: CASSQGRETQYF. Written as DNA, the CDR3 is TGCGCCAGCAGCCAAGGGAGGGAGACCCAGTACTTC.